This T cell receptor beta chain is drawn from a study of T-cell reconstitution after alpha-beta-depleted transplantation in children (dated by TCRdb to 2016 to 2017). Regarding the study in general: Using TCR repertoire profiling, the study quantitatively followed how T-cell immune reconstitution unfolded in children after TCRalphabeta/CD19-depleted allogeneic hematopoietic cell transplantation. What the authors observed across the whole study: In some patients, high TCRbeta diversity at day 60 was attributed to recipient T cells and intrathymic progenitors that had survived conditioning. Apparently early alphabetaT-cell count recovery about two months after transplant reportedly relied on only several hundred rapidly expanded clones derived from non-depleted graft cells. The frequencies of hyperexpanded clones fell over the following months, and after one year, T-cell counts and TCRbeta diversity were mostly attributed to newly produced T cells.

CDR1 ENHRY and CDR2 SYGVKD were looked up in the germline V gene. The CDR3 goes from the cysteine to the phenylalanine over 16 residues. Only the CDR3 portion is preserved as DNA: 48 bases, with reading frame beginning at the first base. This clonotype was counted ten times or more. Its antigen is still unknown. At one end, the junction sequence differs from germline, possibly due to a read error. To prepare the library, PCR was applied. The sequencing machine was an Illumina HiSeq 2500. Molecular barcoding was employed in the preparation of TCR libraries, with unique molecular identifiers being used to normalize TCRbeta repertoire quantification. In-frame beta chains were kept once TCRdb had trimmed the public reads at Q25 with fastp and called clones with MiXCR. All rows with the same CDR3 protein become a single entry with the most common DNA and genes. The sample records around 250,000 distinct CDR3 sequences, 7.5% to 9.5% of which are singletons. The top ten clones comprise 6.3% of the sample.

Explained via the paper, the treatment or condition label denotes: allogeneic hematopoietic cell transplantation with graft depleted of TCRalphabeta T cells and CD19 B cells. The transplant recipients were children given TCRalphabeta/CD19-depleted allogeneic hematopoietic cell grafts. This TCR was sampled from a male patient between 10 and 17 years old who had a stem cell transplant for acute lymphoblastic leukemia, so the T cells may come from the graft donor. The rearranged segments are TRBV10-3 and TRBJ2-2; TRBD2 is perhaps the D gene, given 5 matching bases. Sequencing was performed on PBMCs, mostly from graft donor cells, taken 180 days after TCRalphabeta/CD19-depleted stem cell transplant. The DNA sequence is TGTGCCACCAGTCGGGATCTTACCCCGCCCACCGGGGAGCTGTTTTTT. This gives the protein CATSRDLTPPTGELFF.